The clone carrying this TCR beta chain was recorded once. The antigen is undetermined. The trim removed 2 bases at V and 7 bases at J, leaving 9 bases unmatched. Germline CDR1 SEHNR, CDR2 FQNEAQ (reference sequence). The CDR3 runs to 15 residues. Time point here: recipient sample about 28 days before transplant, after cytoreduction. The sample originates from a study of T cell clonotyping in hematopoietic cell transplantation. Study context: Recipients' pretransplant samples followed cytoreduction.

The method was immunoSEQ multiplex PCR; TCRdb's version includes in-frame clones alone and lacks a portion of them. The sample holds 29,000 or so clones, approximately 80% seen once. Study findings and constraints: Recipient TCR diversity dropped after transplant; expanded clonotypes rose from day 30 to 180. Higher Inverse Simpson Index values in graft donor and pretransplant recipient predicted broader posttransplant TCR diversity.

This receptor was taken from a woman aged 25 to 39 with chronic myeloid leukemia. Some clones in this sample may be carry-over from other donors' samples. The sample was peripheral blood mononuclear cells, taken before stem cell transplant. The J gene is TRBJ1-1, the V gene TRBV7-9; 8 bases fit TRBD1. CDR3 region: CASSLNSGGIHEAFF. CDR3 DNA: TGTGCCAGCAGCTTAAATTCAGGGGGCATTCATGAAGCTTTCTTT. Using reference TRBV7-9 and TRBJ1-1 for the parts outside the CDR3, the full variable domain is DTGVSQNPRHKITKRGQNVTFRCDPISEHNRLYWYRQTLGQGPEFLTYFQNEAQLEKSRLLSDRFSAERPKGSFSTLEIQRTEQGDSAMYLCASSLNSGGIHEAFFGQGTRLTVV.